The clone carrying this TCR beta chain has just a few counts. The sequenced template was cDNA made from the entire isolated RNA. Assay: immunoSEQ multiplex PCR; the TCRdb copy retains only in-frame clones and omits some. The sample includes roughly 400,000 clones, about 15% seen only once; the top ten take approximately 0.02%. This sample is drawn from a study of beta chain features in type 1 diabetes. Per germline, CDR1 MGHDK and CDR2 SYGVNS. Trimming shortened V by 7 bases and J by 2 bases, and 13 bases separated the two germline ends. CDR3 length: 14 amino acids. The J gene is TRBJ2-3, the V gene TRBV25-1; D unresolved. The clonotype comes from a woman under 30 in good health. Input material: naive CD4+ T cells from blood. Here the CDR3 reads CASTLSVVTDTQYF. CDR3 nucleotides: TGTGCCAGCACCCTAAGCGTGGTCACAGATACGCAGTATTTT. Full variable domain (remainder filled in from reference TRBV25-1 and TRBJ2-3): EADIYQTPRYLVIGTGKKITLECSQTMGHDKMYWYQQDPGMELHLIHYSYGVNSTEKGDLSSESTVSRIRTEHFPLTLESARPSHTSQYLCASTLSVVTDTQYFGPGTRLTVL.